The present T cell receptor (beta chain) was sequenced within a study of identical twins. Study-level findings and limits: Zero-insertion results could be subject to partial confounding by invariant MAIT and iNKT cells. Whereas memory repertoires showed no such difference, abundant cord blood beta clonotypes carried fewer insertions. There was an excess of low generation probability in the out-of-frame alpha sequences that twins shared.

Using its own MiXCR run on the 5' RACE reads, TCRdb lists one record per CDR3 protein. The table lists 240,000 or so distinct CDR3 sequences, roughly 13% of them singletons. The V and J ends lost 3 bases and 1 base, in that order; junction bases with no gene match: 8. Germline CDR1 is SGHRS and CDR2 is YFSETQ. This CDR3 comprises 16 residues. This clonotype was picked up a small number of times. Its antigen is unidentified. Separately, the same data were catalogued under a study of yellow fever vaccine responses in identical twins.

The V call is TRBV5-1, the J call TRBJ2-7; 9 nucleotides line up with TRBD1. This sequence originates from a woman aged 18-30 years in good health. The sequencing sample was made of memory (CD45RO+) T cells sorted from blood. This CDR3 reads CASSSYRQGGSYEQYF. The CDR3 coding sequence is TGCGCCAGCAGCTCCTACCGACAGGGGGGATCCTACGAGCAGTACTTC.